This passage covers 29 T cell receptor beta chains from one sample sequenced in a study of blood T cell repertoires in COVID-19. The method was immunoSEQ multiplex PCR; TCRdb's version includes in-frame clones alone and lacks a portion of them. The sample yields approximately 180,000 clones, approximately 83% seen once. Sample: peripheral blood. These receptor sequences come from a man aged 55 to 69 with acute or convalescent COVID-19.

The chain joins TRBV3-1 (or the pseudogene TRBV3-2) to TRBJ2-7; tentative D call: TRBD1 (5 bases). The germline V gene has CDR1 LGHDT and CDR2 YNNKEL (reference sequence). The V gene lost 3 bases and the J gene lost 3 bases, with 6 bases spanning the gap. The CDR3 sequence is 12 residues long. For the CDR3, the DNA is TGTGCCAGCAGCCACGACAGCTACGAGCAGTACTTC. Protein sequence: CASSHDSYEQYF.

V and J are TRBV28 and TRBJ1-2; 9 bases fit TRBD1. CDR3 length equals 15 residues. V lost 4 bases to trimming and J lost 4 bases; unmatched junction nucleotides: 7. The germline V gene encodes CDR1 MDHEN and CDR2 SYDVKM. CDR3 amino acids: CASSSVNRGLYGYTF. In nucleotides, the CDR3 is TGTGCCAGCAGTTCCGTTAACAGGGGGCTCTATGGCTACACCTTC.

The CDR3 here is CASTPWGFSGNTIYF. The DNA of the CDR3 is TGTGCCAGTACCCCATGGGGCTTCTCTGGAAACACCATATATTTT. V and J are TRBV19 and TRBJ1-3; possible D gene TRBD1, 5 bases. The germline gives CDR1 LNHDA, CDR2 SQIVND (reference sequence). The CDR3 is 15 residues long. Trimming stripped 7 bases from V and 0 bases from J, with 13 bases between.

The J gene is TRBJ2-5, the V gene TRBV19; TRBD2 matches 8 bases. V trimming: 3 bases; J trimming: 1 base; junction bases outside the gene matches: 13. The CDR3 has 18 residues. The germline gives CDR1 LNHDA, CDR2 SQIVND (reference sequence). CDR3 coding DNA: TGTGCCAGTAGTATCGTTGGTAGCGGGGCCCCTTTCCAAGAGACCCAGTACTTC. It specifies CASSIVGSGAPFQETQYF.

The gene calls are TRBV5-6 and TRBJ2-7; D not certain. CDR3 size: 14 residues. The V end was cut by 0 bases, the J end by 4 bases, with 11 bases between. CDR1 and CDR2 (germline): SGHDT, YYEEEE. The CDR3 nucleotides are TGTGCCAGCAGCTTGGATCTAGAGGTTTACGAGCAGTACTTC. Protein: CASSLDLEVYEQYF.

This CDR3 is CASSLGGLSYDEQFF. In DNA form, the CDR3 reads TGCGCCAGCAGCTTGGGAGGTCTATCGTACGATGAGCAGTTCTTC. The V call is TRBV5-1, the J call TRBJ2-1; no firm D call. CDR3 length: 15 amino acids. CDR1 and CDR2 (germline): SGHRS, YFSETQ. Trimming cost V 0 bases and J 8 bases, with 15 bases left between them.

On this clone: The sample contains more than one DNA sequence encoding this CDR3. The rearrangement joins TRBV18 to TRBJ2-7; tentative D call: TRBD2 (6 bases). Trimming removed 0 bases at V and 0 bases at J, with 6 bases between. This CDR3 has 14 residues. Germline values: CDR1 KGHSH, CDR2 LQKENI. The CDR3 DNA reads TGTGCCAGCTCACCACCTAGCGGCTCCTACGAGCAGTACTTC. Its protein is CASSPPSGSYEQYF.

This sequence joins TRBV27 and TRBJ2-1, with 7 bases that match TRBD2. The V and J ends lost 2 bases and 6 bases, in that order; junction bases with no gene match: 4. The CDR3 length is 14 residues. Germline CDR1 and CDR2: MNHEY and SMNVEV (reference sequence). CDR3 sequence (DNA): TGTGCCAGCAGTTTAGCGGGGGTCCGCAATGAGCAGTTCTTC. Translated: CASSLAGVRNEQFF.

The rearrangement uses TRBV19 and TRBJ1-5; a possible D gene is TRBD1 (6 bases). Trimming removed 4 bases from V and 0 bases from J, with 16 bases in between. CDR3 length equals 17 residues. Germline V gene lookup returns CDR1 LNHDA and CDR2 SQIVND (reference sequence). CDR3 sequence: CASSKDGTPYSNQPQHF. In nucleotides, the CDR3 is TGTGCCAGTAGTAAAGACGGGACACCGTATAGCAATCAGCCCCAGCATTTT.

The rearrangement uses TRBV10-1 and TRBJ2-7; D is perhaps TRBD1 (5 bases). There are 13 residues in the CDR3. Deletions cut 6 bases from V and 7 bases from J, with 16 bases between. CDR1 is WNHNN and CDR2 is SYGVQD in the germline V gene (reference sequence). The CDR3 reads CASRPLGAQEQYF. CDR3 DNA: TGCGCCAGCAGACCCCTTGGGGCGCAAGAGCAGTACTTC.

This clone was recorded once. One end of the junction does not line up with germline, which may come from a read error. The DNA of the CDR3 is TGTGCTAGCAGCTTAGGTGGGGAGAATGAGCAGTTCTTC. Translated: CASSLGGENEQFF. This chain joins TRBV7-7 and TRBJ2-1; weak D call: TRBD2 (5 bases). CDR3 size: 13 residues. The V gene's germline CDR1 is SSHAT and CDR2 FNYEAQ (reference sequence).

Concerning this clone: This may be a read error, as it is one base from a much larger clone. This CDR3 is also generated by other DNA sequences in the sample. The chain links TRBV7-9 to TRBJ1-5; maybe TRBD1 (5 bases). V lost 5 bases to trimming and J lost 4 bases, with 9 bases between them. Germline-derived CDR1 and CDR2 are SEHNR and FQNEAQ (reference sequence). The CDR3 is 13 amino acids. The CDR3 loop reads CASSPGGNQPQHF. CDR3 in DNA: TGTGCCAGCAGCCCGGGGGGGAATCAGCCCCAGCATTTT. Drawing the rest from reference TRBV7-9 and TRBJ1-5, the complete variable domain is DTGVSQNPRHKITKRGQNVTFRCDPISEHNRLYWYRQTLGQGPEFLTYFQNEAQLEKSRLLSDRFSAERPKGSFSTLEIQRTEQGDSAMYLCASSPGGNQPQHFGDGTRLSIL.

The gene calls are TRBV27 and TRBJ2-3, with 9 bases matching TRBD2. Germline CDR1 MNHEY, CDR2 SMNVEV (reference sequence). The V and J ends lost 1 base and 5 bases, in that order; junction bases with no gene match: 4. The CDR3 has 15 residues. The CDR3 region is CASSLFSGRLDTQYF. The DNA of the CDR3 is TGTGCCAGCAGTTTATTTAGCGGGAGATTAGATACGCAGTATTTT.

CDR3 region: CASSQDSQGRGYTF. CDR3 DNA sequence: TGTGCCAGCAGCCAAGATTCCCAGGGAAGGGGCTACACCTTC. The chain uses TRBV3-1 (or the pseudogene TRBV3-2) and TRBJ1-2; a possible D gene is TRBD1 (5 bases). CDR3 length: 14 residues. V dropped 0 bases and J dropped 8 bases, with 13 bases sitting between them. The germline V gene encodes CDR1 LGHDT and CDR2 YNNKEL (reference sequence).

In this sample, this clone turned up once. The V gene is TRBV30, the J gene TRBJ1-2, with a possible D match to TRBD1 (6 bases). Germline CDR1 and CDR2: GTSNPN and SVGIG (reference sequence). The CDR3 covers 11 residues. The V and J ends lost 3 bases and 13 bases respectively, with 15 bases between them. CDR3: CAWRSGTSFTF. The DNA for the CDR3 is TGTGCCTGGAGGTCCGGGACATCCTTCACCTTC.

V gene TRBV28 combines with J gene TRBJ1-6; 10 bases fit TRBD1. With 6 bases clipped from V and 9 bases from J, the junction kept 8 bases outside the gene matches. Germline CDR1 reads MDHEN; CDR2 reads SYDVKM. The CDR3 spans 15 residues. CDR3 loop: CASRRSGTGASPLHF. The CDR3 DNA reads TGTGCCAGCAGACGATCCGGGACAGGGGCTTCACCCCTCCACTTT. Together with reference TRBV28 and TRBJ1-6, the CDR3 gives the full variable domain: DVKVTQSSRYLVKRTGEKVFLECVQDMDHENMFWYRQDPGLGLRLIYFSYDVKMKEKGDIPEGYSVSREKKERFSLILESASTNQTSMYLCASRRSGTGASPLHFGNGTRLTVT.

This clone was counted once. The chain is built from TRBV6-2 or TRBV6-3 and TRBJ2-7, with a tentative D call TRBD2 (6 bases). Trimming pared 0 bases from V and 5 bases from J, leaving 20 bases between. The CDR3 has 17 amino acids. Germline V gene data show CDR1 as MNHEY and CDR2 as SVGEGT. This CDR3 is CASSYSMGGNIFDEQYF. CDR3 DNA: TGTGCCAGCAGTTACTCGATGGGCGGGAATATCTTCGACGAGCAGTACTTC.

The rearrangement uses TRBV7-6 and TRBJ2-1; 12 nucleotides align to TRBD2. Germline loops: CDR1 SGHVS, CDR2 FNYEAQ. V gave up 4 bases and J gave up 0 bases; unmatched junction bases: 7. The CDR3 loop spans 18 amino acids. CDR3 sequence (DNA): TGTGCCAGCAGCTCCCTACCGACTAGCGGGGGCTCCTACAATGAGCAGTTCTTC. It specifies CASSSLPTSGGSYNEQFF. The full variable domain, its missing parts supplied by reference TRBV7-6 and TRBJ2-1, is GAGVSQSPRYKVTKRGQDVALRCDPISGHVSLYWYRQALGQGPEFLTYFNYEAQQDKSGLPNDRFSAERPEGSISTLTIQRTEQRDSAMYRCASSSLPTSGGSYNEQFFGPGTRLTVL.

V gene TRBV28 combines with J gene TRBJ1-5; maybe TRBD1 (5 bases). The CDR3 spans 14 residues. Germline CDR1 reads MDHEN; CDR2 reads SYDVKM. The ends were cut back, 3 bases at V and 3 bases at J, with 9 bases in the middle. The CDR3 DNA reads as TGTGCCAGCAGTTTCGTAGGGGCCAATCAGCCCCAGCATTTT. It translates to CASSFVGANQPQHF.

The CDR3 here is CATSTRGGNQPQHF. The CDR3 nucleotides read TGTGCCACCAGCACCAGGGGGGGCAATCAGCCCCAGCATTTT. J is TRBJ1-5 and V is TRBV24-1, with 7 bases lining up with TRBD1. The CDR3 totals 14 residues. The germline gives CDR1 KGHDR, CDR2 SFDVKD. V dropped 7 bases and J dropped 2; count of bases not matched to a gene: 4.

The chain combines TRBV6-5 with TRBJ1-5; TRBD1 matches at 10 bases. Germline V gene sequence: CDR1 MNHEY, CDR2 SVGAGI. With 5 bases clipped from V and 7 bases from J, the junction kept 8 bases outside the gene matches. This CDR3 has 15 amino acids. The CDR3 coding sequence is TGTGCCAGCAGTCTCGGGACAGGGGCATACCAGCCCCAGCATTTT. Translating it yields CASSLGTGAYQPQHF.

The J gene is TRBJ2-2, the V gene TRBV27; no clear D gene. Germline V CDR1 and CDR2: MNHEY, SMNVEV (reference sequence). V lost 6 bases, J lost 1 base, and 21 bases lay in between. The CDR3 is 18 residues long. The CDR3 sequence is CASSRKSPASGNTGELFF. DNA of the CDR3: TGTGCCAGCAGCCGGAAAAGCCCCGCGTCGGGGAACACCGGGGAGCTGTTTTTT.

This chain links TRBV10-3 with TRBJ2-1, with 12 bases aligning to TRBD2. Germline loops: CDR1 ENHRY, CDR2 SYGVKD. With V trimmed by 10 bases and J by 9 bases, 13 bases remained unmatched. CDR3 length equals 15 residues. The CDR3 bases are TGTGCCAGCCACCCCCAGACTAGCGGGAGCGGTGAGCAGTTCTTC. Its protein product is CASHPQTSGSGEQFF.

This clone was counted only a few times. The sample contains more than one DNA sequence encoding this CDR3. V and J are TRBV5-1 and TRBJ1-1, with 12 bases aligning to TRBD1. The CDR3 runs 16 residues. V shed 3 bases, J shed 1 base, and the junction held 4 bases outside the gene matches. Germline CDR1 is SGHRS and CDR2 is YFSETQ. The CDR3 protein is CASSSGQGAANTEAFF. The CDR3 DNA reads TGCGCCAGCAGCTCGGGACAGGGGGCCGCGAACACTGAAGCTTTCTTT.

The chain joins TRBV4-2 to TRBJ2-1; 11 bases are shared with TRBD2. Trimming removed 3 bases from V and 5 bases from J; junction bases left unmatched: 6. This CDR3 contains 16 residues. The germline V gene encodes CDR1 LGHNA and CDR2 YNFKEQ. The CDR3 DNA follows: TGTGCCAGCAGCCACGCCGGGACTAGCGGCGACAATGAGCAGTTCTTC. This encodes CASSHAGTSGDNEQFF.

The CDR3 sequence: CASSDRQGSLYSPLHF. The CDR3 nucleotides read TGTGCCAGCAGCGATCGACAGGGTTCCCTTTATTCACCCCTCCACTTT. The chain employs TRBV9 and TRBJ1-6; TRBD1 aligns across 7 bases. The germline CDR1 and CDR2 sequences are SGDLS and YYNGEE. The V gene end was trimmed by 3 bases and the J gene end by 8 bases; junction bases not matched to a gene: 11. This CDR3 comprises 16 residues.

The J gene is TRBJ2-7, the V gene TRBV28, with 9 bases matching TRBD1. The CDR3 consists of 15 residues. Trimming cost V 3 bases and J 6 bases; bases outside gene matches: 9. The germline V gene has CDR1 MDHEN and CDR2 SYDVKM. The CDR3 loop reads CASSFRDRAFGEQYF. In nucleotides, the CDR3 is TGTGCCAGCAGTTTCCGGGACAGGGCTTTTGGCGAGCAGTACTTC.

This chain links TRBV19 with TRBJ1-5; 9 bases fit TRBD1. The trim removed 1 base at V and 0 bases at J, leaving 1 base unmatched. Per the germline V gene, CDR1 is LNHDA and CDR2 is SQIVND (reference sequence). This CDR3 comprises 16 residues. CDR3 bases: TGTGCCAGTAGTATAGGGGACAGGGATAGCAATCAGCCCCAGCATTTT. Residues: CASSIGDRDSNQPQHF.

The chain combines TRBV5-1 with TRBJ1-1; TRBD1 aligns across 9 bases. The germline CDR1 and CDR2 sequences are SGHRS and YFSETQ. The trim removed 2 bases at V and 3 bases at J, leaving 2 bases unmatched. The CDR3 runs to 14 residues. In DNA, the CDR3 is TGCGCCAGCAGCTTAGACAGGGGGTACACTGAAGCTTTCTTT. Translating gives CASSLDRGYTEAFF.